The 3 T cell receptor beta chains reported below all come from one sample, sequenced in a study of CXCR3-negative and CXCR3-positive naive CD8 T cells. No antigens are known for them. The study's findings and limits: Compared with CXCR3-negative naive cells, CXCR3-positive naive cells showed more hydrophobic TRB CDR3s.

Libraries were UMI-labeled 5' RACE TRB cDNA. TCRdb re-called the 5' RACE reads; every CDR3 protein appears as one record, without DNA. The sample spans around 130,000 distinct CDR3 sequences; the ten largest clones claim around 0.62%. Sequencing was performed on naive CXCR3+ CD8+ T cells from blood. Subset described: CD45RO-CCR7+CD27+CD95- naive CD8+ T cells expressing CXCR3 (TNR3+). These receptors all stem from a human donor in good health. Some clones in this sample may be carry-over from other donors' samples.

The chain combines TRBV14 with TRBJ2-3; checking the TCRdb D call of TRBD2 is not possible without DNA. Germline V CDR1 and CDR2: SGHDN, FVKESK. CDR3 size: 17 residues. This CDR3 is CASSPRGLAGFTDTQYF.

The chain couples TRBV11-2 to TRBJ1-2. This CDR3 region has 13 residues. Germline V gives CDR1 SGHAT, CDR2 FQNNGV. The CDR3 sequence: CASSLGSVRGYTF.

The chain employs TRBV12-3 or TRBV12-4 and TRBJ2-1; TCRdb selects TRBD2, and the lack of DNA leaves this call unchecked. The CDR3 is made up of 13 amino acids. This CDR3 is CASKEGGPNEQFF.